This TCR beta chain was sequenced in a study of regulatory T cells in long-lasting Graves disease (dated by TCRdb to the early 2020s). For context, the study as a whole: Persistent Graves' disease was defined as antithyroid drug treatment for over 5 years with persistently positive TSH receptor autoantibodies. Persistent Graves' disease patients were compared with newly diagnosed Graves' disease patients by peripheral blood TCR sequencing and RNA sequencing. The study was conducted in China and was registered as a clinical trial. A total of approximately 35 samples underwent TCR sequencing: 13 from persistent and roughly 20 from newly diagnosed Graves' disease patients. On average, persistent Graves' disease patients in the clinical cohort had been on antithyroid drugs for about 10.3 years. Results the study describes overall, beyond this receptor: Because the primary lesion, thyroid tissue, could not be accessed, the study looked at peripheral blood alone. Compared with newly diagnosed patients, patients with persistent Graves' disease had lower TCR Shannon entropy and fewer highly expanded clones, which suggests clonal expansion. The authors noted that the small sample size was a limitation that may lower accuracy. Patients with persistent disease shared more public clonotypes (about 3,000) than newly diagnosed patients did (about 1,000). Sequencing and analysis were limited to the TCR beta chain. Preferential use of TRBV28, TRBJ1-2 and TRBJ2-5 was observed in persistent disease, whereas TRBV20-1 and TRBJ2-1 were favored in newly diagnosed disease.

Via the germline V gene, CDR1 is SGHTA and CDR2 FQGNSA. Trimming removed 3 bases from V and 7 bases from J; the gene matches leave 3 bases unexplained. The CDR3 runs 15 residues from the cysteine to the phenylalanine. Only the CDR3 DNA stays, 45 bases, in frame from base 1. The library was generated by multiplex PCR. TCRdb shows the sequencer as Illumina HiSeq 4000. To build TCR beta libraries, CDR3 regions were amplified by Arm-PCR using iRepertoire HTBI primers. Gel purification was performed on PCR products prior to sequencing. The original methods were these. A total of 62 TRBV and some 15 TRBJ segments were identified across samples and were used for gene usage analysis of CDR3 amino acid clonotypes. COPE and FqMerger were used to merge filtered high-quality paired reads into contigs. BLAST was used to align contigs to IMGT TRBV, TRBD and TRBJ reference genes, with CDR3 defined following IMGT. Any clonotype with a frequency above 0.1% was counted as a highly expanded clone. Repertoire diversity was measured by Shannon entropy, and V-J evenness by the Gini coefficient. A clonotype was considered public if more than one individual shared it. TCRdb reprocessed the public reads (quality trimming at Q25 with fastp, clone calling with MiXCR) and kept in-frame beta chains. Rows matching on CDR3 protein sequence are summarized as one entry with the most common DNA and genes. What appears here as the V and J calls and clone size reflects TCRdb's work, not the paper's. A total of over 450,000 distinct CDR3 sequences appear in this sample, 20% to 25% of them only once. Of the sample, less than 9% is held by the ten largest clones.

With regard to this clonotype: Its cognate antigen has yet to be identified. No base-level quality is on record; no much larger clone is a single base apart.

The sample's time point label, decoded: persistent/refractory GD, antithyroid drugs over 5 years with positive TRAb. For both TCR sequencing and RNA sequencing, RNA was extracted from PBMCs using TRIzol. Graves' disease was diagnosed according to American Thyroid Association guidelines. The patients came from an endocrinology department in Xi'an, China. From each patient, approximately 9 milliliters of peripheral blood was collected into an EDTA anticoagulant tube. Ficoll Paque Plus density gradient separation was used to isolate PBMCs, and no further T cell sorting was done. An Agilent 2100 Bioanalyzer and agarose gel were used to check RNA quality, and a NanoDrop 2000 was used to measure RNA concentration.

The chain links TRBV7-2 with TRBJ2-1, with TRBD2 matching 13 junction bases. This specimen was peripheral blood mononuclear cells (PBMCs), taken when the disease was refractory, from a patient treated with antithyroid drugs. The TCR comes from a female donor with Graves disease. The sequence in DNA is TGTGCCAGCAGCTTTAAACTAGCGGGAGGGAATGAGCAGTTCTTC. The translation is CASSFKLAGGNEQFF.